Listed here are 22 T cell receptor beta chains from one sample, sequenced in a study of Ad26.COV2.S vaccination and SARS-CoV-2 variants. TCRdb's copy holds only in-frame clones and misses some; the assay was immunoSEQ multiplex PCR. In the table there are roughly 300,000 clones, roughly nine tenths of which are singletons. The treatment here: roughly 20 received Ad26.COV2.S at low or high dose, single or two shots; roughly five received placebo; per-sample allocation not given. Specimen acquisition occurred on day 63 following the initial vaccine or placebo injection. Here the sequenced sample was peripheral blood, taken in a trial of Ad26.COV2.S vaccine versus placebo. The receptors originated from a person between 18 and 60 years old who received the Ad26.COV2.S COVID-19 vaccine or a placebo.

The gene calls are TRBV2 and TRBJ2-1, with TRBD1 as a possible D gene (5 bases). Trimming left V 10 bases short and J 2 bases short, with 12 bases between. The CDR3 has 13 residues. CDR1 and CDR2 from the germline V gene are SNHLY and FYNNEI. In DNA, the CDR3 is TGTGCCACCACAAGGGGTACCTACAATGAGCAGTTCTTC. Amino acids: CATTRGTYNEQFF.

With respect to this clone: Other DNA sequences in the same sample also yield this CDR3. This chain uses TRBV3-1 (or the pseudogene TRBV3-2) with TRBJ1-1; D gene ambiguous. Germline assignment: CDR1 LGHDT and CDR2 YNNKEL (reference sequence). Trimming stripped 1 base from V and 2 bases from J, with 5 bases between. There are 13 residues in the CDR3. The CDR3 is CASSQGRNTEAFF. In DNA form, the CDR3 reads TGTGCCAGCAGCCAAGGCAGAAACACTGAAGCTTTCTTT.

The V and J genes are TRBV9 and TRBJ1-6; D is unresolved. The CDR3 length is 16 residues. Germline V gives CDR1 SGDLS, CDR2 YYNGEE. V lost 2 bases to trimming and J lost 0 bases, with 9 bases between them. Here the CDR3 reads CASSVGASSYNSPLHF. The CDR3, as DNA: TGTGCCAGCAGCGTCGGCGCGAGCTCCTATAATTCACCCCTCCACTTT.

This clone is a singleton in its sample. The V gene is TRBV7-9, the J gene TRBJ2-1; TRBD2 aligns across 12 bases. V trimming: 4 bases; J trimming: 12 bases; junction bases outside the gene matches: 13. The CDR3 contains 16 residues. Per germline, CDR1 SEHNR and CDR2 FQNEAQ (reference sequence). The CDR3 bases are TGTGCCAGCAGCTCAAACGAACTAGCGGGGGGAATTGGGCAGTTCTTC. Protein product: CASSSNELAGGIGQFF.

This clone has a single count. This rearrangement joins TRBV29-1 to TRBJ2-4; maybe TRBD1 (7 bases). Trimming stripped 7 bases from V and 0 bases from J, with 13 bases between. CDR1 and CDR2 from the germline V gene are SQVTM and ANQGSEA. This CDR3 has 14 residues. CDR3: CSGGDSGAKNIQYF. The DNA for the CDR3 is TGCAGCGGGGGGGACAGCGGAGCCAAAAACATTCAGTACTTC.

V is TRBV4-1 and J is TRBJ2-2, with D unclear. Trimming removed 2 bases at V and 5 bases at J, with 6 bases between. This CDR3 has 13 amino acids. CDR1 and CDR2 (germline): MGHRA, YSYEKL. The CDR3 spells CASSQIVTGELFF. CDR3 in DNA: TGCGCCAGCAGCCAAATTGTAACCGGGGAGCTGTTTTTT.

This clone was seen a handful of times. The chain joins TRBV7-9 to TRBJ1-5; D perhaps matches TRBD1 (5 bases). The V gene lost 4 bases and the J gene lost 0 bases, with 19 bases spanning the gap. Germline V gene sequence: CDR1 SEHNR, CDR2 FQNEAQ (reference sequence). The CDR3 is 18 residues long. This CDR3 is CASSSTGTEQFSNQPQHF. The DNA of the CDR3 is TGTGCCAGCAGCTCAACCGGGACGGAGCAATTTAGCAATCAGCCCCAGCATTTT.

The J gene is TRBJ1-2, the V gene TRBV2; no clear D. V was cut by 3 bases and J by 4 bases, with 6 bases left in between. The CDR3 length is 12 residues. Germline loops: CDR1 SNHLY, CDR2 FYNNEI. The CDR3 loop reads CASSDSRYGYTF. Here the CDR3 DNA reads TGTGCCAGCAGTGACAGCCGCTATGGCTACACCTTC.

V is TRBV7-2 and J is TRBJ1-2; no firm D call. This CDR3 has 12 amino acids. In germline, CDR1 is SGHTA, CDR2 FQGNSA. Trimming pared 7 bases from V and 1 base from J, leaving 7 bases between. DNA for the CDR3: TGTGCCAGCACCTCAGATAACTATGGCTACACCTTC. Residues: CASTSDNYGYTF.

The chain links TRBV3-1 (or the pseudogene TRBV3-2) to TRBJ2-4; D remains unclear. Germline V gene data show CDR1 as LGHDT and CDR2 as YNNKEL (reference sequence). CDR3 length: 14 amino acids. The ends were cut back, 1 base at V and 5 bases at J, with 9 bases in the middle. CDR3 sequence: CASSQGAGQNIQYF. CDR3 DNA sequence: TGTGCCAGCAGCCAAGGTGCAGGACAAAACATTCAGTACTTC.

The chain joins TRBV5-6 to TRBJ2-1; D is uncertain. V lost 2 bases, J lost 5 bases, and 11 bases lay in between. Per germline, CDR1 SGHDT and CDR2 YYEEEE. This CDR3 has 14 residues. CDR3 sequence (DNA): TGTGCCAGCAGCTTAAGAATGGGGAACAATGAGCAGTTCTTC. Its protein product is CASSLRMGNNEQFF.

The V call is TRBV4-3, the J call TRBJ1-2, with D tentatively TRBD1 (6 bases). CDR1 is LGHNA, CDR2 YSLEER, per germline. The V and J ends lost 7 bases and 1 base respectively, with 16 bases between them. CDR3 size: 15 residues. Here the CDR3 DNA reads TGCGCCAGCACTGAAGGAGGGGGAGTTAACTATGGCTACACCTTC. Translation gives CASTEGGGVNYGYTF.

The DNA of the CDR3 is TGTGCCAGCAGCCCCAGCCGGACAGACTATGGCTACACCTTC. Its translation is CASSPSRTDYGYTF. The chain uses TRBV7-6 and TRBJ1-2; D is perhaps TRBD1 (6 bases). CDR3 length: 14 residues. CDR1 is SGHVS, CDR2 FNYEAQ, per germline. The V end was cut by 5 bases, the J end by 3 bases, with 13 bases between.

The sample holds one count of this clone. The genes are TRBV19 and TRBJ1-1, with D uncertain. The CDR3 consists of 15 residues. V was trimmed by 3 bases and J by 5 bases, leaving 16 bases between them. The germline V gene has CDR1 LNHDA and CDR2 SQIVND (reference sequence). CDR3 nucleotides: TGTGCCAGTAGTATCCGAGGGAATCCCGGGACTGAAGCTTTCTTT. This translates into CASSIRGNPGTEAFF.

The chain recombines TRBV10-3 with TRBJ2-5; D may match TRBD1 or TRBD2 (5 bases each). Germline CDR1 and CDR2: ENHRY and SYGVKD. The CDR3 sequence is 14 residues long. The V and J ends lost 2 bases and 1 base respectively, with 8 bases between them. The CDR3 sequence: CAISEMRGQETQYF. For the CDR3, the DNA is TGTGCCATCAGTGAGATGAGGGGCCAAGAGACCCAGTACTTC.

The chain has TRBV7-9 and TRBJ1-6; the match to TRBD1 covers 8 bases. Germline CDR1 and CDR2: SEHNR and FQNEAQ (reference sequence). The CDR3 runs to 16 residues. V lost 3 bases to trimming and J lost 5 bases; unmatched junction nucleotides: 6. The CDR3 sequence: CASSLAGQGHNSPLHF. In nucleotides, the CDR3 is TGTGCCAGCAGCTTGGCCGGACAGGGCCATAATTCACCCCTCCACTTT. The full variable domain, with the rest looked up from reference TRBV7-9 and TRBJ1-6, is DTGVSQNPRHKITKRGQNVTFRCDPISEHNRLYWYRQTLGQGPEFLTYFQNEAQLEKSRLLSDRFSAERPKGSFSTLEIQRTEQGDSAMYLCASSLAGQGHNSPLHFGNGTRLTVT.

V gene TRBV7-6 combines with J gene TRBJ2-7; D perhaps matches TRBD2 (5 bases). CDR1 is SGHVS, CDR2 FNYEAQ, per germline. Trimming took off 1 base at V and 2 bases at J, with 6 bases between the two ends. There are 13 residues in the CDR3. Here the CDR3 DNA reads TGTGCCAGCAGCTTAGGGGAGACCTACGAGCAGTACTTC. Residues: CASSLGETYEQYF. The entire variable domain, with the rest obtained from reference TRBV7-6 and TRBJ2-7, is as follows: GAGVSQSPRYKVTKRGQDVALRCDPISGHVSLYWYRQALGQGPEFLTYFNYEAQQDKSGLPNDRFSAERPEGSISTLTIQRTEQRDSAMYRCASSLGETYEQYFGPGTRLTVT.

The chain employs TRBV7-3 and TRBJ2-3, with no clear D. V lost 3 bases, J lost 9 bases, and 16 bases lay in between. This CDR3 has 14 amino acids. The V gene's germline CDR1 is SGHTA and CDR2 FQGTGA. CDR3 bases: TGTGCCAGCAGCTTCGATCAGAGTCTTGGCACGCAGTATTTT. It is translated as CASSFDQSLGTQYF. The full variable domain, rest sourced from reference TRBV7-3 and TRBJ2-3, is GAGVSQTPSNKVTEKGKYVELRCDPISGHTALYWYRQSLGQGPEFLIYFQGTGAADDSGLPNDRFFAVRPEGSVSTLKIQRTERGDSAVYLCASSFDQSLGTQYFGPGTRLTVL.

V gene TRBV2 combines with J gene TRBJ2-2; D possibly uses TRBD1 or TRBD2 (6 bases each). Germline loops: CDR1 SNHLY, CDR2 FYNNEI. This CDR3 spans 15 amino acids. The V end was cut by 5 bases, the J end by 6 bases, with 16 bases between. For the CDR3, the DNA is TGTGCCAGCAGTTGGAAGTCTAGGGGGGCCGGGGAGCTGTTTTTT. Amino acids: CASSWKSRGAGELFF. Full variable domain (rest looked up from reference TRBV2 and TRBJ2-2): EPEVTQTPSHQVTQMGQEVILRCVPISNHLYFYWYRQILGQKVEFLVSFYNNEISEKSEIFDDQFSVERPDGSNFTLKIRSTKLEDSAMYFCASSWKSRGAGELFFGEGSRLTVL.

This clone was seen a few times. The V gene is TRBV11-3, the J gene TRBJ2-1; the D is unclear. Germline CDR1 and CDR2: SGHNT and YENEEA. Trimming left V 0 bases short and J 4 bases short, with 7 bases between. CDR3 length: 14 residues. DNA of the CDR3: TGTGCCAGCAGCTTAGACTCCTATTACAATGAGCAGTTCTTC. Encoded protein: CASSLDSYYNEQFF.

V usage is TRBV5-6 and J usage is TRBJ1-1, with D perhaps matching TRBD1 (5 bases). Trimming left V 1 base short and J 4 bases short, with 11 bases between. CDR3 length: 14 residues. From germline, CDR1 is SGHDT and CDR2 YYEEEE. The CDR3 DNA sequence: TGTGCCAGCAGCTTGAACACGGGGGTCACTGAAGCTTTCTTT. It codes for CASSLNTGVTEAFF. The whole variable domain, remainder taken from reference TRBV5-6 and TRBJ1-1, is DAGVTQSPTHLIKTRGQQVTLRCSPKSGHDTVSWYQQALGQGPQFIFQYYEEEERQRGNFPDRFSGHQFPNYSSELNVNALLLGDSALYLCASSLNTGVTEAFFGQGTRLTVV.

The chain couples TRBV4-3 to TRBJ1-5, with 8 positions matching TRBD1. Germline loops: CDR1 LGHNA, CDR2 YSLEER. This CDR3 region has 14 residues. J was trimmed by 5 bases and V by 3 bases; bases with no gene match: 3. The CDR3 bases are TGCGCCAGCAGCCAGACGACAGGGGATCAGCCCCAGCATTTT. This sequence encodes CASSQTTGDQPQHF.